Below are 5 T cell receptor beta chains sequenced from a single sample in a study of blood T cell repertoires in COVID-19. Libraries were prepared by immunoSEQ multiplex PCR; TCRdb keeps only in-frame clonotypes and omits some of them. This table holds a few hundred thousand clones, 90% found once. Input material: PBMCs or T cells enriched from blood (not recorded which). These receptors were obtained from a woman between 18 and 29 years old with acute COVID-19.

The V and J genes are TRBV28 and TRBJ1-4, with D possibly being TRBD1 (6 bases). V was shortened by 6 bases and J by 7 bases, with 15 bases between the two germline ends. The CDR3 spans 14 residues. Germline lookup yields CDR1 MDHEN and CDR2 SYDVKM. In DNA, the CDR3 is TGTGCCAGCAGGGGGAGCCTGGGGGCTGAAAAACTGTTTTTT. Encoded protein: CASRGSLGAEKLFF.

The genes are TRBV9 and TRBJ2-1; 12 nucleotides line up with TRBD1. Germline trimming cut 4 bases from V and 6 bases from J; bases unmatched to any gene: 17. CDR1 and CDR2 from the germline V gene are SGDLS and YYNGEE. The CDR3 loop spans 19 amino acids. The CDR3 DNA sequence: TGTGCCAGCAGCCCGGGACAGGGGGCTGTTCCAGATGGGCTCAATGAGCAGTTCTTC. Translation: CASSPGQGAVPDGLNEQFF.

This chain connects TRBV2 to TRBJ1-4, with D uncertain. V lost 8 bases and J 8 bases, leaving 24 bases between the germline ends. Germline CDR1 reads SNHLY; CDR2 reads FYNNEI. The CDR3 is made up of 16 amino acids. The DNA for the CDR3 is TGTGCCAGCTCTAAGCGGTCCGCGGGTATCGAGGAAAAACTGTTTTTT. Translated, it gives CASSKRSAGIEEKLFF.

The rearrangement uses TRBV3-1 (or the pseudogene TRBV3-2) and TRBJ1-4; TRBD1 matches 7 bases. The CDR3 totals 14 residues. Germline CDR1 LGHDT, CDR2 YNNKEL (reference sequence). After removal of 1 base from V and 5 bases from J, the junction contained 1 base not matched to a gene. CDR3 nucleotides: TGTGCCAGCAGCCAAGCAGGGGGGAATGAAAAACTGTTTTTT. Translated, it gives CASSQAGGNEKLFF.

The chain employs TRBV15 and TRBJ2-1, with a possible D match to TRBD2 (5 bases). Germline assignment: CDR1 LNHNV and CDR2 YYDKDF (reference sequence). There are 16 residues in the CDR3. V shed 0 bases and J shed 6 bases, with 15 bases lying between them. This CDR3 is CATSRDWGSDPNEQFF. For the CDR3, the DNA is TGTGCCACCAGCAGAGATTGGGGTAGCGACCCCAATGAGCAGTTCTTC. The full variable domain, rest sourced from reference TRBV15 and TRBJ2-1, is DAMVIQNPRYQVTQFGKPVTLSCSQTLNHNVMYWYQQKSSQAPKLLFHYYDKDFNNEADTPDNFQSRRPNTSFCFLDIRSPGLGDTAMYLCATSRDWGSDPNEQFFGPGTRLTVL.